The rows below give T cell receptor beta chains drawn from one sample of a study of blood T cell repertoires in COVID-19. Clones were sequenced by immunoSEQ multiplex PCR, and TCRdb holds only the in-frame ones, with some missing. Counted here are around 140,000 clones, 70% to 90% occurring once; the ten biggest clones make up roughly 2.7%. The specimen was peripheral blood. These receptors came from a human donor with acute or convalescent COVID-19. The donor label of this sample is uncertain. CDR3s include the opening cysteine and the closing phenylalanine or tryptophan.

TRBJ2-3	TRBV18	CASSRRTSGSTDTQYF
TRBJ1-2	TRBV19	CASSKAGDYGYTF
TRBJ2-2	TRBV19	CASSPLWGVNAGELFF
TRBJ2-5	TRBV9	CASSVGPGPQETQYF
TRBJ2-3	TRBV4-2	CASSPEGTRHNPSTDTQYF
TRBJ2-7	TRBV4-3	CASSQEVGRDYEQYF
TRBJ2-3	TRBV10-3	CAISGRTEDTQYF
TRBJ2-1	TRBV5-1	CASSLTTDYNEQFF
TRBJ2-5	TRBV7-2	CASSLETRETQYF
TRBJ2-3	TRBV6-5	CATSRTGGDTQYF
TRBJ2-4	TRBV4-1	CASSQAGLAGIYLAKNIQYF
TRBJ2-3	TRBV2	CASRTERVTDTQYF
TRBJ1-2	TRBV19	CASRAGEGYGYTF
TRBJ1-2	TRBV19	CASSTSNRVGGYGYTF
TRBJ1-2	TRBV27	CASSLSRDSFSPLNYGYTF
TRBJ2-7	TRBV6-5	CASSSGQGGVYEQYF
TRBJ1-5	TRBV19	CASSAGWGYSNQPQHF
TRBJ1-2	TRBV7-2	CASRSTGTVIGYTF
TRBJ2-3	TRBV7-2	CASSRDRGGDTQYF
TRBJ1-1	TRBV12-3/TRBV12-4	CASSFHADEAFF
TRBJ1-1	TRBV5-1	CASSLEPGKTEAFF
TRBJ2-7	TRBV7-2	CASSLSSGGPYEQYF
TRBJ2-1	TRBV13	CASSTRLAGGHNEQFF
TRBJ1-2	TRBV4-3	CASSQESEQGLSGYTF
TRBJ2-7	TRBV9	CASSVVAGREQYF
TRBJ1-3	TRBV5-1	CASSSRGRGPGNTIYF
TRBJ2-2	TRBV7-2	CASSFTGGANTGELFF